This paragraph reports one T cell receptor beta chain. Sequencing of TCR beta drew on CD8+ and CD4+ T cells from blood. It was treatment-naive patients with stable or active relapsing-remitting disease who made up the multiple sclerosis controls. Negative isolation yielded CD8+ and CD4+ T cells; FACS enriched TEMRA cells. RNA was extracted with the RNeasy kit, and a quantity of 0.5 to 1 ug was reverse transcribed using random hexamers. Amplification of the TCR beta CDR3 was carried out by immunoSEQ multiplex PCR, which spanned a total of 54 Vbeta and 13 Jbeta segments. TCRdb passed the immunoSEQ multiplex PCR reads through MiXCR, listing each CDR3 protein once. Among approximately 230,000 distinct CDR3 sequences listed, roughly 93% were seen once. Between the trimmed V and J ends, which lost 6 bases and 4 bases, there was a span of 11 bases. The CDR3 is made up of 12 amino acids. Germline lookup yields CDR1 DFQATT and CDR2 SNEGSKA (reference sequence).

These data come from a study of CD8 T cells in Susac syndrome. The TCR originated in a human donor with multiple sclerosis. Source material: CD4+ T cells from PBMCs. This chain connects TRBV20-1 to TRBJ2-3, with D possibly TRBD1 on 6 matching bases. In DNA, the CDR3 is TGCAGTGCGCCACAGGGAGCAGATACGCAGTATTTT. Translated, it gives CSAPQGADTQYF.